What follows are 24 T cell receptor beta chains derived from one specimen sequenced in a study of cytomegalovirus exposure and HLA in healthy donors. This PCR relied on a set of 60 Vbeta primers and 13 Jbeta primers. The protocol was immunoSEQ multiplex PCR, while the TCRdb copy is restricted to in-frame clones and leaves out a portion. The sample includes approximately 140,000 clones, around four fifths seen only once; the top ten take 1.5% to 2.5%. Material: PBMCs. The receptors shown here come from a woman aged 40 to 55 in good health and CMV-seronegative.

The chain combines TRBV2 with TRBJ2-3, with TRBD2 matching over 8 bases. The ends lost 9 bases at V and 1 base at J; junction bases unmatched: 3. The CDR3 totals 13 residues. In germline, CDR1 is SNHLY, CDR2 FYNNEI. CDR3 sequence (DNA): TGTGCCAGAGCGGGAGCTGGCACAGATACGCAGTATTTT. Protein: CARAGAGTDTQYF.

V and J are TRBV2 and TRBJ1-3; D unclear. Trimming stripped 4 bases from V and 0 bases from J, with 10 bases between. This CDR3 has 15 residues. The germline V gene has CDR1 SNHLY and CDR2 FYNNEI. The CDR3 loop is CASSVSAHSGNTIYF. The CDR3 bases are TGTGCCAGCAGTGTATCAGCGCACTCTGGAAACACCATATATTTT.

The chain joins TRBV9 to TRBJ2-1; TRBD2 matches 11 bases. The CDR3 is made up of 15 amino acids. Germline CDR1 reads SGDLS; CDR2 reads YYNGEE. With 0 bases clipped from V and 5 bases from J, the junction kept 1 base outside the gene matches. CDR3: CASSVGLAGNNEQFF. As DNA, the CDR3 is TGTGCCAGCAGCGTAGGACTAGCGGGGAACAATGAGCAGTTCTTC.

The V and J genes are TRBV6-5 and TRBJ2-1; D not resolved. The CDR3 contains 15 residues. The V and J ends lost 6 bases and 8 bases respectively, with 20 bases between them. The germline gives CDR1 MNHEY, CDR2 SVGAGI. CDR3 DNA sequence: TGTGCCAGCAGCGAACTTGGCGGCCCCGTCGATGAGCAGTTCTTC. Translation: CASSELGGPVDEQFF.

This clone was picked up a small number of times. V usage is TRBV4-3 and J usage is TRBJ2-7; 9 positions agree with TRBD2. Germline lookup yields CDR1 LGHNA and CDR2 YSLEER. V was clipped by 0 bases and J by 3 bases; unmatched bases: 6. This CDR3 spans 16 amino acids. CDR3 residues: CASSQDRASGNYEQYF. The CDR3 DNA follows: TGCGCCAGCAGCCAAGATAGGGCTAGCGGGAACTACGAGCAGTACTTC.

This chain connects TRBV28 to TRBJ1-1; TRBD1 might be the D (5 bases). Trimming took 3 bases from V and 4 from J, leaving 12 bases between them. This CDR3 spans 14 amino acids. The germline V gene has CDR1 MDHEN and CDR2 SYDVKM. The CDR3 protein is CASSFHGGSTEAFF. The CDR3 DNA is TGTGCCAGCAGTTTCCACGGGGGGTCCACTGAAGCTTTCTTT.

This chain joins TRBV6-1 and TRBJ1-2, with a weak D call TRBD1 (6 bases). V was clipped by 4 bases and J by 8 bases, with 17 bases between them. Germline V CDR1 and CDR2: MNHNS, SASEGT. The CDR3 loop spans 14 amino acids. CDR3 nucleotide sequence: TGTGCCAGCAGTGCATACAGGGTAGGGCGGGGCTACACCTTC. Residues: CASSAYRVGRGYTF.

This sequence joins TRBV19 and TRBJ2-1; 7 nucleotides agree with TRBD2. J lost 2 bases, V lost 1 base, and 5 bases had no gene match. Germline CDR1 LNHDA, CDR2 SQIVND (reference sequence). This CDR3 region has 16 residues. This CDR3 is CASSIVPGGAYNEQFF. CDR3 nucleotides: TGTGCCAGTAGTATAGTGCCGGGAGGTGCCTACAATGAGCAGTTCTTC.

The CDR3 coding sequence is TGTGCCAGCTCACCACGAACTCAATTATTATACAATGAGCAGTTCTTC. Translating gives CASSPRTQLLYNEQFF. The chain joins TRBV18 to TRBJ2-1; no firm D call. This CDR3 is 16 amino acids long. Trimming removed 1 base from V and 4 bases from J, with 14 bases in between. Germline V gene sequence: CDR1 KGHSH, CDR2 LQKENI. Together with reference TRBV18 and TRBJ2-1, the CDR3 gives the full variable domain: NAGVMQNPRHLVRRRGQEARLRCSPMKGHSHVYWYRQLPEEGLKFMVYLQKENIIDESGMPKERFSAEFPKEGPSILRIQQVVRGDSAAYFCASSPRTQLLYNEQFFGPGTRLTVL.

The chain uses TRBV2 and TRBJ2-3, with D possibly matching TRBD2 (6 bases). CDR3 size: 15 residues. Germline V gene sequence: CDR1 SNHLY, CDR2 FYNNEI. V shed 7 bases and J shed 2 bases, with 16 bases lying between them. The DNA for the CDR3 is TGTGCCAGCACCCCGGGACTTACATTCACAGATACGCAGTATTTT. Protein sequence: CASTPGLTFTDTQYF.

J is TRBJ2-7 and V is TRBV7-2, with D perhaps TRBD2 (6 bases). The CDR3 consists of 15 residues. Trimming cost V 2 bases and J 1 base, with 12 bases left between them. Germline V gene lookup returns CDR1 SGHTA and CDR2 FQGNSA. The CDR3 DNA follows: TGTGCCAGCAGCTTAATGGGACTGCTTTCCTACGAGCAGTACTTC. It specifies CASSLMGLLSYEQYF.

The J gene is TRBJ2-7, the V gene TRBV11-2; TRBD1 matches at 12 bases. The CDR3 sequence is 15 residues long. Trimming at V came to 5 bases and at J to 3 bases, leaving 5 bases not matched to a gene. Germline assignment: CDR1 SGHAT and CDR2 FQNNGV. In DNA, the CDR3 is TGTGCCAGCAGCGCCGGGACAGGGGGCTTCTACGAGCAGTACTTC. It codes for CASSAGTGGFYEQYF.

CDR3 DNA sequence: TGTGCCAGCAGCGTCCAGGGCTCCTATAATTCACCCCTCCACTTT. It is translated as CASSVQGSYNSPLHF. The chain uses TRBV7-2 and TRBJ1-6; D possibly corresponds to TRBD1 (5 bases). Trimming left V 5 bases short and J 0 bases short, with 8 bases between. The length of the CDR3 is 15 residues. Germline V gene data show CDR1 as SGHTA and CDR2 as FQGNSA.

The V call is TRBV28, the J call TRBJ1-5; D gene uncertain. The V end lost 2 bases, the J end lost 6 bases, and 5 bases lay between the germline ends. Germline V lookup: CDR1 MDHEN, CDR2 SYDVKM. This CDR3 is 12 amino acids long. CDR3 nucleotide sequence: TGTGCCAGCAGTTTAAGCCTTCAGCCCCAGCATTTT. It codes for CASSLSLQPQHF.

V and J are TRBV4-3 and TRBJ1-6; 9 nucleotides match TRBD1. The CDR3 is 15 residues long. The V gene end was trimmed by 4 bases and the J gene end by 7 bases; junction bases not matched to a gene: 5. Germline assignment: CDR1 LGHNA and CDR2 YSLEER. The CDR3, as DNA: TGCGCCAGCAGCCTAAGGACAGGGGACAATTCACCCCTCCACTTT. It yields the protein CASSLRTGDNSPLHF.

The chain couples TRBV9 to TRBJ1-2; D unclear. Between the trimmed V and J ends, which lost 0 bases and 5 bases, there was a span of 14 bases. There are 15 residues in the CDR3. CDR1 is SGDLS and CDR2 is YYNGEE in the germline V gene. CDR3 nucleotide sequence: TGTGCCAGCAGCGTAGTAACCAGTCCCGGGTATGGCTACACCTTC. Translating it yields CASSVVTSPGYGYTF.

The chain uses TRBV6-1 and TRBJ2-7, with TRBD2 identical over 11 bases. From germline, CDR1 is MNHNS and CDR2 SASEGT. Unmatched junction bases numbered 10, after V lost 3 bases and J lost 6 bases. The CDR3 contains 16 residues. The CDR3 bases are TGTGCCAGCAGTGATCCCCCTAGCGGGAGGTTGGGCGAGCAGTACTTC. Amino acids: CASSDPPSGRLGEQYF.

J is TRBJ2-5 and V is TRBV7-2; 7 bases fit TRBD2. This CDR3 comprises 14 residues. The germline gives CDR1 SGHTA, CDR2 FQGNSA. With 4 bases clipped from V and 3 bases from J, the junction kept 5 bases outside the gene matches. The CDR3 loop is CASSSSGTKETQYF. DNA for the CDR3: TGTGCCAGCAGCTCCTCCGGGACTAAAGAGACCCAGTACTTC. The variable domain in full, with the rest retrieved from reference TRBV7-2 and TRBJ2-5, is GAGVSQSPSNKVTEKGKDVELRCDPISGHTALYWYRQSLGQGLEFLIYFQGNSAPDKSGLPSDRFSAERTGGSVSTLTIQRTQQEDSAVYLCASSSSGTKETQYFGPGTRLLVL.

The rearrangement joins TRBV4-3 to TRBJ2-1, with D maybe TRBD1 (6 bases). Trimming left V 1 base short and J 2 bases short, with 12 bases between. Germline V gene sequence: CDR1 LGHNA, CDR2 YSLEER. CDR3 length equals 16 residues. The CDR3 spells CASSQGYRDPYNEQFF. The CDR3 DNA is TGCGCCAGCAGCCAAGGTTACAGGGACCCCTACAATGAGCAGTTCTTC.

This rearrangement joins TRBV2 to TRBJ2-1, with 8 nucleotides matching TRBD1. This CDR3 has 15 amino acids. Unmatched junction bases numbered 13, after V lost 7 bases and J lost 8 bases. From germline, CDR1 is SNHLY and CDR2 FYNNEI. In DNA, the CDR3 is TGTGCCAGCACCAAATTCACGACAGGGGTCGATGAGCAGTTCTTC. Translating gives CASTKFTTGVDEQFF.

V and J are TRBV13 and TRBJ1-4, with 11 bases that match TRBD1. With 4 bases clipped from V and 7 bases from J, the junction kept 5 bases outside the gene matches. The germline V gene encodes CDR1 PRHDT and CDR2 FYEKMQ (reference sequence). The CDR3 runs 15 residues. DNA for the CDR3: TGTGCCAGCAGCTCAGGGACAGGGGGTGTTGAAAAACTGTTTTTT. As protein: CASSSGTGGVEKLFF. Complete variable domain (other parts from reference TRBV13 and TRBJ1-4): AAGVIQSPRHLIKEKRETATLKCYPIPRHDTVYWYQQGPGQDPQFLISFYEKMQSDKGSIPDRFSAQQFSDYHSELNMSSLELGDSALYFCASSSGTGGVEKLFFGSGTQLSVL.

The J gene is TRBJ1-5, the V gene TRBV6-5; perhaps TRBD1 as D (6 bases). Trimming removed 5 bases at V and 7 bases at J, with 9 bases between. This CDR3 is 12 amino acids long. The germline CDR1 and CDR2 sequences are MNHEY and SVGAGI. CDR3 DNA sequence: TGTGCCAGCAGTCGGGGGGGCCAGCCCCAGCATTTT. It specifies CASSRGGQPQHF.

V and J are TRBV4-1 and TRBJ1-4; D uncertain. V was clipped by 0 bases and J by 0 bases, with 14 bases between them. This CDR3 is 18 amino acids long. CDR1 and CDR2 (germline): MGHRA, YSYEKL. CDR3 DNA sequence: TGCGCCAGCAGCCAAGATCGTTCCCGTGTTGCAACTAATGAAAAACTGTTTTTT. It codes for CASSQDRSRVATNEKLFF.

The CDR3 bases are TGTGCCAGCAGTTTAAGGCGGGAGCCCTACAATGAGCAGTTCTTC. Its protein product is CASSLRREPYNEQFF. The chain employs TRBV28 and TRBJ2-1; 7 bases map to TRBD2. The CDR3 spans 15 residues. Germline CDR1 reads MDHEN; CDR2 reads SYDVKM. Losses at the gene ends were 2 bases for V and 2 bases for J; bases not matched to a gene: 3.